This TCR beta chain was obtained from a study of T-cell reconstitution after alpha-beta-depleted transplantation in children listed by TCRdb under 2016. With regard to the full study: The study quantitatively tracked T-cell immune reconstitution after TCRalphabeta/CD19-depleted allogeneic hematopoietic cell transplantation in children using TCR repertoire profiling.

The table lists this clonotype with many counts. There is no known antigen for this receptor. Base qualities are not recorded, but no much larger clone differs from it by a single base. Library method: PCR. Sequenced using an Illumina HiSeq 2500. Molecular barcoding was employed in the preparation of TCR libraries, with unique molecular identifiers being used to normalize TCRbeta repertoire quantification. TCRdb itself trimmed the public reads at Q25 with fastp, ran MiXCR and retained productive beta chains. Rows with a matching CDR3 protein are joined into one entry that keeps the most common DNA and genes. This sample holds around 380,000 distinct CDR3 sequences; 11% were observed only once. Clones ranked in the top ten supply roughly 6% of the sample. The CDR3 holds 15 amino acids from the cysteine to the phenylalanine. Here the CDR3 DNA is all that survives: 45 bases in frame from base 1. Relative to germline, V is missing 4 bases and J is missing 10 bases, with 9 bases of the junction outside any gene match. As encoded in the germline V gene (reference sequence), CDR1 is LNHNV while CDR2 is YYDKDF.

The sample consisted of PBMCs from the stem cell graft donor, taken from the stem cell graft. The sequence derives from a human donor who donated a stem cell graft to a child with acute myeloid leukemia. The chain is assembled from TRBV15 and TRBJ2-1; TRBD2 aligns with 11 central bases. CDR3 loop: CATSKDLAGGSEQFF. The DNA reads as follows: TGTGCCACCAGCAAAGATCTAGCGGGAGGTTCCGAGCAGTTCTTC.